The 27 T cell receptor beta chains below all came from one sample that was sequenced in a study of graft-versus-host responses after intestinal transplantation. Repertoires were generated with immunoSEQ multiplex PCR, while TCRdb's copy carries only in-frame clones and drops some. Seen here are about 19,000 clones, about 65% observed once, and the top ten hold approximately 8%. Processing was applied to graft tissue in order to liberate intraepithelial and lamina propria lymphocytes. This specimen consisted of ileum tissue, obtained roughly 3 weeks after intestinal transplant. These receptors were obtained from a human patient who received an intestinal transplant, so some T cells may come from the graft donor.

CDR3 amino acids: CASSLTQFIDGYTF. CDR3 sequence (DNA): TGTGCCAGCAGCTTAACACAGTTTATAGATGGCTACACCTTC. The chain combines TRBV13 with TRBJ1-2; no clear D. Germline CDR1 is PRHDT and CDR2 is FYEKMQ (reference sequence). The CDR3 covers 14 residues. V was pared by 2 bases and J by 6 bases, with 13 bases between.

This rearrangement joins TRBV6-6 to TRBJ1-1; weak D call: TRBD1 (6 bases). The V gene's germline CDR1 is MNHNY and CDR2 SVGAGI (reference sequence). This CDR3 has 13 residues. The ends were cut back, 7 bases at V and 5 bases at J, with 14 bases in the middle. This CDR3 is CASNTGKGTEAFF. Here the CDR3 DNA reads TGTGCCAGCAATACAGGGAAGGGAACTGAAGCTTTCTTT.

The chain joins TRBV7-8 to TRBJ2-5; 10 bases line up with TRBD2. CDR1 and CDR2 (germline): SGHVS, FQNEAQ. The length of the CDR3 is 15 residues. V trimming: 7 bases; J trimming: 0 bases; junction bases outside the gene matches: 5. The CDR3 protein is CASTPGLANQETQYF. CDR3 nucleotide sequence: TGTGCCAGCACCCCGGGACTAGCGAACCAAGAGACCCAGTACTTC. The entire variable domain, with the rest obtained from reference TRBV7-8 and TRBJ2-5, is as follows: GAGVSQSPRYKVAKRGQDVALRCDPISGHVSLFWYQQALGQGPEFLTYFQNEAQLDKSGLPSDRFFAERPEGSVSTLKIQRTQQEDSAVYLCASTPGLANQETQYFGPGTRLLVL.

The CDR3 region has the DNA TGCGCCAGCAGCTTCCTCTACACAGATACGCAGTATTTT. Its translation: CASSFLYTDTQYF. The chain couples TRBV5-1 to TRBJ2-3; D gene ambiguous. The V end was cut by 2 bases, the J end by 2 bases, with 6 bases between. Germline V gene sequence: CDR1 SGHRS, CDR2 YFSETQ. The CDR3 totals 13 residues.

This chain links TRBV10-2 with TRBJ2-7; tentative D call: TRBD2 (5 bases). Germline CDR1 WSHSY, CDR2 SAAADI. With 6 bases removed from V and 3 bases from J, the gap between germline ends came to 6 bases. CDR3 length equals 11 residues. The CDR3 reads CASSGVYEQYF. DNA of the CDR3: TGCGCCAGCAGCGGGGTCTACGAGCAGTACTTC.

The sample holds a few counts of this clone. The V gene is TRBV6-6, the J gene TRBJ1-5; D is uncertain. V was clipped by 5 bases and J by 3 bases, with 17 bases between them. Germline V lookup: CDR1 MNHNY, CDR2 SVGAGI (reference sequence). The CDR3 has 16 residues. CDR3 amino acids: CASSTGRLVDNQPQHF. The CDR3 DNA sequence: TGTGCCAGCAGTACCGGGAGGCTGGTGGACAATCAGCCCCAGCATTTT.

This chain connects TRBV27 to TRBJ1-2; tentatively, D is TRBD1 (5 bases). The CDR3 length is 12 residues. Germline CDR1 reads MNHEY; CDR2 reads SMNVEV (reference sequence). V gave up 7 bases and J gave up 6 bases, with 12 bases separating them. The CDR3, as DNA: TGTGCCAGCAAATCCAGGGAAGATGGCTACACCTTC. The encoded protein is CASKSREDGYTF.

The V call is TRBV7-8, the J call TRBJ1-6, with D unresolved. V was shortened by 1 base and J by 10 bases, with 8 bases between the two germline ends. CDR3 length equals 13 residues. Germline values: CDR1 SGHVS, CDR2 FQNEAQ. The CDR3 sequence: CASSLVYRSPLHF. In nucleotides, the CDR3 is TGTGCCAGCAGCTTAGTTTACCGGTCACCCCTCCACTTT.

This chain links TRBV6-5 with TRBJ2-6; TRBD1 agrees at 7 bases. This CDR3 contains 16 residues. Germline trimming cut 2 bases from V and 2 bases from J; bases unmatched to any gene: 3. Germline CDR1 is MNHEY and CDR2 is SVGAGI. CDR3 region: CASSYGGQPGANVLTF. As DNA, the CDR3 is TGTGCCAGCAGTTACGGGGGACAGCCTGGGGCCAACGTCCTGACTTTC.

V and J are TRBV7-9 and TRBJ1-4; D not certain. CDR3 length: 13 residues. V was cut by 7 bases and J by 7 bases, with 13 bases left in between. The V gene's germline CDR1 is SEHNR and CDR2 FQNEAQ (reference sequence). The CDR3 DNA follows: TGTGCCAGCACCTCTGCGGGGATTGAAAAACTGTTTTTT. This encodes CASTSAGIEKLFF. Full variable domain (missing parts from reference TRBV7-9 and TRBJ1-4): DTGVSQNPRHKITKRGQNVTFRCDPISEHNRLYWYRQTLGQGPEFLTYFQNEAQLEKSRLLSDRFSAERPKGSFSTLEIQRTEQGDSAMYLCASTSAGIEKLFFGSGTQLSVL.

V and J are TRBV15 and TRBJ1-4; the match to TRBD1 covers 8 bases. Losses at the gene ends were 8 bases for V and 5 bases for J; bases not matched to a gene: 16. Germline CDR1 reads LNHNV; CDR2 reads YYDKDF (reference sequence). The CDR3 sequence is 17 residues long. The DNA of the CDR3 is TGTGCCACCCACCATTCCGGGACAGGAGATTGGAATGAAAAACTGTTTTTT. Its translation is CATHHSGTGDWNEKLFF.

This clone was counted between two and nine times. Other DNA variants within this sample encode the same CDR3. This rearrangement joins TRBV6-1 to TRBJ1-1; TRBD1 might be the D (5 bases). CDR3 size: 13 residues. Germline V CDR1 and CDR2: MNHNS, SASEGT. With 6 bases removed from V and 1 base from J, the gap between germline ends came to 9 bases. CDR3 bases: TGTGCCAGCAGCCCGGGGGGGAACACTGAAGCTTTCTTT. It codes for CASSPGGNTEAFF.

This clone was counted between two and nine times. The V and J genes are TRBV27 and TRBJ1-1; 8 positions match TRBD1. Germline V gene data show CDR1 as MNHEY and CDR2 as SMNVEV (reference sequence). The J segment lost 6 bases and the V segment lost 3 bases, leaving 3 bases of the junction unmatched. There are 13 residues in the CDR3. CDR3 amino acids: CASSFLDRAEAFF. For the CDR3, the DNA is TGTGCCAGCAGTTTCCTGGACAGGGCTGAAGCTTTCTTT.

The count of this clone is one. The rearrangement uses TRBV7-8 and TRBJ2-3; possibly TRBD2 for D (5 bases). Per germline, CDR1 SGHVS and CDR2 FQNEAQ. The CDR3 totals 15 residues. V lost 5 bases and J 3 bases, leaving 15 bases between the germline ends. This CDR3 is CASSPKRYPTDTQYF. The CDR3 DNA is TGTGCCAGCAGCCCCAAGCGGTACCCGACAGATACGCAGTATTTT.

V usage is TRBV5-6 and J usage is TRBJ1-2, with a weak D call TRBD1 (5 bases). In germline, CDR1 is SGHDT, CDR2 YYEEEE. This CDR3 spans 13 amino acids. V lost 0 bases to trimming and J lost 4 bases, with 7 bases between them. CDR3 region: CASSLEGAYGYTF. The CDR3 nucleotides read TGTGCCAGCAGCTTGGAAGGGGCCTATGGCTACACCTTC.

The CDR3 region has the DNA TGTGCCAGCAGCCTTGCTACAGGGGGTCGAGGAAACACCATATATTTT. Translated: CASSLATGGRGNTIYF. The genes are TRBV4-2 and TRBJ1-3; 8 nucleotides align to TRBD1. J gave up 4 bases and V 4 bases, and 9 bases lay outside the gene matches. Germline CDR1 LGHNA, CDR2 YNFKEQ. This CDR3 spans 16 amino acids.

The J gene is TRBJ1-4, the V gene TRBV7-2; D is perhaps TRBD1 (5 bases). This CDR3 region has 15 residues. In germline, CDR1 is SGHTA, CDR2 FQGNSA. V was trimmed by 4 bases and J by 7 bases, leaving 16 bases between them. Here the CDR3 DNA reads TGTGCCAGCAGCTCGTCGCGGGGGAATGGTGAAAAACTGTTTTTT. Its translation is CASSSSRGNGEKLFF.

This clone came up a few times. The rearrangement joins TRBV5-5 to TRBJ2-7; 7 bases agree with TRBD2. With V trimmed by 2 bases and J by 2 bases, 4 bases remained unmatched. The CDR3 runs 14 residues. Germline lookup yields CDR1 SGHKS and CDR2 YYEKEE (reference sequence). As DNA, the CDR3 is TGTGCCAGCAGCTTTTTGGGGGGGACCTACGAGCAGTACTTC. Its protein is CASSFLGGTYEQYF.

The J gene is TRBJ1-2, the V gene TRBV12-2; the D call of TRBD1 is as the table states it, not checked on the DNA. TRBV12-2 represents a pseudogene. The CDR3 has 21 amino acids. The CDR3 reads CASRLARGGGVDRGPNYGYTF. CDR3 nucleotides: TGTGCAAGTCGCTTAGCGCGGGGGGGAGGGGTCGACAGGGGGCCGAACTATGGCTACACCTTC.

CDR3 protein: CASSLRAGYGYTF. As DNA, the CDR3 is TGTGCCAGCAGCTTACGTGCGGGCTATGGCTACACCTTC. V is TRBV7-8 and J is TRBJ1-2; no reliable D call. V was pared by 2 bases and J by 4 bases, with 8 bases between. The germline V gene has CDR1 SGHVS and CDR2 FQNEAQ. The CDR3 is made up of 13 amino acids.

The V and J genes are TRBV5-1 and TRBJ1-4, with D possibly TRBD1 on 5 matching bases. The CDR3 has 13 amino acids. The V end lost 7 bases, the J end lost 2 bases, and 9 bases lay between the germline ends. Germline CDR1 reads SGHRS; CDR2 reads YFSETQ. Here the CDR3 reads CASAGSTNEKLFF. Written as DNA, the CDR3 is TGCGCCAGCGCAGGGTCCACTAATGAAAAACTGTTTTTT.

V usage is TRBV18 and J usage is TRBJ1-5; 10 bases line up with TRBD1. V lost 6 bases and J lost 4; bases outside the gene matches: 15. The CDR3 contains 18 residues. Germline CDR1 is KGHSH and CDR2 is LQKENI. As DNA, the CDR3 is TGTGCCAGCTCCCTGACAGGGGGCCTCCTAACCGTTAATCAGCCCCAGCATTTT. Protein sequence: CASSLTGGLLTVNQPQHF.

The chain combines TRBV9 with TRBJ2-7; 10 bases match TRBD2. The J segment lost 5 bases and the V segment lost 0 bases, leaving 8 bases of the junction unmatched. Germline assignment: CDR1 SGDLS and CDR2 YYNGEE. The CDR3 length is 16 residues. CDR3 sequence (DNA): TGTGCCAGCAGCGTAGCGAAGCGGGGGGGCCTACACGAGCAGTACTTC. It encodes CASSVAKRGGLHEQYF.

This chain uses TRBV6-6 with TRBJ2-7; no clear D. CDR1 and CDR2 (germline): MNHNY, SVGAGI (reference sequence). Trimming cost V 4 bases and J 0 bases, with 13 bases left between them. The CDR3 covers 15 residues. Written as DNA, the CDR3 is TGTGCCAGCAGTTCCTTCTACCACAGCTCCTACGAGCAGTACTTC. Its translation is CASSSFYHSSYEQYF.

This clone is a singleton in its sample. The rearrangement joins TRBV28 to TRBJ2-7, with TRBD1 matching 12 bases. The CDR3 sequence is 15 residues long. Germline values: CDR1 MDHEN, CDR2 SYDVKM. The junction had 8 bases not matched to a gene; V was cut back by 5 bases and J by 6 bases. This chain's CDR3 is CASSNPGTGGFEQYF. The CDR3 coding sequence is TGTGCCAGCAGTAACCCCGGGACAGGGGGCTTCGAGCAGTACTTC.

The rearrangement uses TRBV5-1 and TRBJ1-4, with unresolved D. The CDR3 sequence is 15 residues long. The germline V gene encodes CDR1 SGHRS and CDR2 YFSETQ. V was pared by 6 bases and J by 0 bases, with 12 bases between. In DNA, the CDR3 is TGCGCCAGCACCCCTTTGGGCGCAACTAATGAAAAACTGTTTTTT. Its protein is CASTPLGATNEKLFF.

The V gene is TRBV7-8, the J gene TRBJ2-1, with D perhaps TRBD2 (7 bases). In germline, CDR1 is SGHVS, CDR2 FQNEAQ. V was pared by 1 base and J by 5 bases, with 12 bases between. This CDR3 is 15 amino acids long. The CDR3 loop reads CASSLVGGPNNEQFF. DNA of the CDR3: TGTGCCAGCAGCTTAGTGGGGGGGCCCAACAATGAGCAGTTCTTC.